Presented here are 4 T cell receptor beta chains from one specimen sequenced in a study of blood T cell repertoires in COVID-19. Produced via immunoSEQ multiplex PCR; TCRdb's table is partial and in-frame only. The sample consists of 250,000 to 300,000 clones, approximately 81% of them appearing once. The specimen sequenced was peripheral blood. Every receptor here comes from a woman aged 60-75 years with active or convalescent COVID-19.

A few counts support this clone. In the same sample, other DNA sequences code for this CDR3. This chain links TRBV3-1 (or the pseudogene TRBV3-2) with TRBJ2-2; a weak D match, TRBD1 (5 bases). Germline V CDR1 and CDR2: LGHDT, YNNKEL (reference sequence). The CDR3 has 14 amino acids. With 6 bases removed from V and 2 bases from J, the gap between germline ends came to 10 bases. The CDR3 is CASRGLDNTGELFF. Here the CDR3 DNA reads TGTGCCAGCAGGGGGCTAGACAACACCGGGGAGCTGTTTTTT.

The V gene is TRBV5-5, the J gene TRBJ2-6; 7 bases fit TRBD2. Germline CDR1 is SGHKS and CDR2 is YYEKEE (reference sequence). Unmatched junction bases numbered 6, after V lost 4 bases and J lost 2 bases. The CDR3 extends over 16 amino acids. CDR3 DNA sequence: TGTGCCAGCAGCCATCGGGGGGAAGCTGGGGCCAACGTCCTGACTTTC. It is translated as CASSHRGEAGANVLTF.

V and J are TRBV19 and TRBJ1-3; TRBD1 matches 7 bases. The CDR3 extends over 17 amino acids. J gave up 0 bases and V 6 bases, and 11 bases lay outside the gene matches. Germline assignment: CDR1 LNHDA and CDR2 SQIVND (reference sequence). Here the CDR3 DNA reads TGTGCCAGTAGCCATAACAGGGGACGTAACTCTGGAAACACCATATATTTT. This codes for CASSHNRGRNSGNTIYF.

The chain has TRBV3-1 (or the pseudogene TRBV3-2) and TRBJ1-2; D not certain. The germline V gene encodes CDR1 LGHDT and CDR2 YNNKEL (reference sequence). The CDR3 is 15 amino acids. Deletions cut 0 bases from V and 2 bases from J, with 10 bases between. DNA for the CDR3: TGTGCCAGCAGCCAAGATGTGTGGGCAAACTATGGCTACACCTTC. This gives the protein CASSQDVWANYGYTF.